These 16 T cell receptor delta chains originate from one sample sequenced in a study of γδ T cells in repeated Plasmodium falciparum infection. Bulk repertoires came from Vgamma9/Vdelta2+ or Vdelta2-negative gammadelta T cells flow-sorted from PBMC. TCRdb re-identified clones in the multiplex PCR reads via CATT. The sample has approximately 93,000 delta-chain clones; roughly 0.98% are singletons. Source material: gamma-delta T cells from blood. The receptors were gathered from a pool of human donors (malaria-infected and uninfected, not separated).

For this clone: TCRdb records a much larger clone's protein for this DNA, with a difference at residue 22 that likely arises from a read error; the protein given is the translation of the DNA. Written as DNA, the CDR3 is TGTGCTCTTGGGGAACGGGGAAATCTACGCTTTTCTTCCGGGGGGATCCACTACACCGATAAACCCATCTTT. It is translated as CALGERGNLRFSSGGIHYTDKPIF. Called V gene: TRDV1; the J gene was not called; the DNA was not used to check the table's D call, TRDD3. This CDR3 region has 24 residues. CDR1 and CDR2 (germline): TSWWSYY, QGS.

A note on this clone: This sequence is one base from a far larger clone and is likely a read error. Other DNA sequences from this sample encode an identical CDR3 as well. The V and J genes are TRDV1 and TRDJ1; D is tentatively TRDD2 or TRDD3 (7 bases each). The V gene's germline CDR1 is TSWWSYY and CDR2 QGS. CDR3 size: 22 residues. V lost 3 bases and J 4 bases, leaving 36 bases between the germline ends. The CDR3 sequence: CALGDPGFLQGGILRRGDKLIF. In nucleotides, the CDR3 is TGTGCTCTTGGGGACCCTGGATTCCTACAAGGGGGGATCCTTCGGCGCGGCGATAAACTCATCTTT.

This clone has more than one count but fewer than ten. Since a far larger clone is one base different, this is likely a read error. Within the sample, other DNA sequences also encode this same CDR3. V is TRDV1 and J is TRDJ1; possibly TRDD2 for D (6 bases). Germline assignment: CDR1 TSWWSYY and CDR2 QGS. CDR3 size: 18 residues. Trimming shortened V by 1 base and J by 8 bases, and 26 bases separated the two germline ends. In nucleotides, the CDR3 is TGTGCTCTTGGGGAACGGTTCCTAGCCCCTGGAATCCCGGCGAAACTCATCTTT. This sequence encodes CALGERFLAPGIPAKLIF.

This clone has a count of ten or more. Within the sample, other DNA sequences also encode this same CDR3. The gene calls are TRDV1 and TRDJ1; TRDD2 might be the D (6 bases). The V end lost 3 bases, the J end lost 4 bases, and 9 bases lay between the germline ends. The germline V gene encodes CDR1 TSWWSYY and CDR2 QGS. The CDR3 totals 13 residues. This chain's CDR3 is CALGDPTHDKLIF. The DNA for the CDR3 is TGTGCTCTTGGGGATCCTACCCACGATAAACTCATCTTT.

This clone was detected only a few times. A far larger clone lies a single base away; this is likely a read error. The same CDR3 arises from other DNA sequences in this sample as well. The chain couples TRDV1 to TRDJ1; tentatively, D is TRDD3 (7 bases). In the absence of a J gene in TCRdb, the DNA was matched to germline to assign it here. This CDR3 comprises 18 residues. Germline V gene data show CDR1 as TSWWSYY and CDR2 as QGS. The germline V and J ends were trimmed by 4 bases and 8 bases, with 29 bases remaining between them. The CDR3 sequence is CALGVFLKGIQTKHKLIF. CDR3 DNA sequence: TGTGCTCTTGGGGTTTTCCTAAAAGGGATACAGACGAAGCACAAACTCATCTTT.

This clone was counted only a few times. The mismatch at residue 5 between this DNA's translation and the TCRdb protein of a much larger clone likely reflects a read error; the protein shown is translated from the DNA. The chain employs TRDV1 and TRDJ1; 12 nucleotides match TRDD3. Assignment of the J gene here rests on matching the DNA to germline, because TCRdb gives none. CDR3 length: 16 amino acids. Germline V gene data show CDR1 as TSWWSYY and CDR2 as QGS. Trimming removed 8 bases from V and 8 bases from J; junction bases left unmatched: 15. The CDR3 spells CALTTPTYWGIPKLIF. DNA for the CDR3: TGTGCTCTTACAACTCCTACCTACTGGGGGATACCAAAACTCATCTTT.

A note on this clone: This likely traces to a read error, being one base from a far larger clone. The sample has other DNA sequences that encode this CDR3 too. The V and J genes are TRDV1 and TRDJ1; no reliable D call. The J gene is not listed in TCRdb, so it was assigned here from a DNA match to germline. V was trimmed by 0 bases and J by 8 bases, leaving 19 bases between them. The CDR3 runs 16 residues. CDR1 TSWWSYY and CDR2 QGS come from the germline V gene. The CDR3 nucleotides are TGTGCTCTTGGGGAACTGCTGATTTCCCAGGCGGGGAAACTCATCTTT. It translates to CALGELLISQAGKLIF.

Only a few counts were recorded for this clone. A far larger clone is off by one base, so a read error is likely. The sample has other DNA sequences that encode this CDR3 too. The chain recombines TRDV2 with TRDJ1; TRDD3 agrees at 9 bases. Here the J gene came from matching the DNA to germline, since TCRdb omits it. The germline V gene has CDR1 GEAIGNYY and CDR2 EKD. Trimming took 3 bases from V and 0 from J; bases not matched to a gene: 13. This CDR3 spans 18 amino acids. CDR3 region: CACDLVLGDTRYTDKLIF. In DNA, the CDR3 is TGTGCCTGTGACCTAGTACTGGGGGACACCCGATACACCGATAAACTCATCTTT.

Only a few counts were recorded for this clone. This likely stems from a read error, as it lies one base from a far larger clone. The identical CDR3 is also encoded by other nucleotide sequences in the sample. This chain joins TRDV2 and TRDJ1; 8 bases are a match to TRDD3. The J gene, not given by TCRdb, was assigned here from a germline match of the nucleotide sequence. Germline trimming cut 3 bases from V and 0 bases from J; bases unmatched to any gene: 5. Germline-derived CDR1 and CDR2 are GEAIGNYY and EKD. This CDR3 is built from 15 residues. The CDR3 sequence is CACDLLGENTDKLIF. DNA of the CDR3: TGTGCCTGTGACCTTCTGGGGGAGAACACCGATAAACTCATCTTT.

This clone is labeled as medium-sized. In the same sample, other DNA sequences code for this CDR3. J is TRDJ1 and V is TRDV2; D possibly corresponds to TRDD3 (6 bases). Germline CDR1 is GEAIGNYY and CDR2 is EKD. This CDR3 has 17 amino acids. Trimming cost V 0 bases and J 0 bases, with 16 bases left between them. CDR3 in amino acids: CACDTAGAGEDTDKLIF. The CDR3 DNA follows: TGTGCCTGTGACACCGCAGGTGCGGGGGAAGACACCGATAAACTCATCTTT.

Details on this clone: Translating this DNA gives a protein that differs at residue 26 from the TCRdb one, which belongs to a much larger clone; a read error is likely, and the protein shown is this translation. CDR3 region: CALGEGRAVPYTGGYSGRKTWDTRQTFF. CDR3 DNA: TGTGCTCTTGGGGAAGGGCGCGCGGTCCCCTATACTGGGGGATACTCAGGCCGGAAAACCTGGGACACCCGACAGACGTTTTTC. The chain is built from TRDV1 and TRDJ3, with 12 positions matching TRDD3. The CDR3 length is 28 residues. The germline V gene has CDR1 TSWWSYY and CDR2 QGS.

This clone was seen a few times. TCRdb has a much larger clone's protein, which differs at residue 15 from the translation of this DNA, likely because of a read error; what is shown is the protein translated from the DNA. The chain is built from TRDV1 and TRDJ1; the D gene is possibly TRDD3 (5 bases). The J gene, left out of TCRdb, was set here by checking the DNA against germline. The CDR3 totals 18 residues. Germline lookup yields CDR1 TSWWSYY and CDR2 QGS. CDR3 in DNA: TGTGCTCTTGGGGAACCCGCTCCTGGGTATGGGTACACCGATGAACTCATCTTT. It codes for CALGEPAPGYGYTDELIF.

The chain has TRDV2 and TRDJ1; TRDD3 agrees at 13 bases. The J gene, absent from TCRdb, was called here by matching the DNA to germline. Germline lookup yields CDR1 GEAIGNYY and CDR2 EKD. The CDR3 runs 23 residues. The V gene end was trimmed by 0 bases and the J gene end by 0 bases; junction bases not matched to a gene: 21. The CDR3 nucleotides are TGTGCCTGTGACACCGTGTACGGGCCAGTACTGGGGGATACGGGCATGTACACCGATAAACTCATCTTT. Translated: CACDTVYGPVLGDTGMYTDKLIF.

This clone was detected only a few times. The TCRdb protein comes from a much larger clone and disagrees with this DNA's translation at residue 7, likely due to a read error; the protein given here is derived from the DNA. The J gene is TRDJ1, the V gene TRDV1; 13 bases agree with TRDD3. The J gene is absent in TCRdb and was assigned here via DNA matching to germline. The V gene end was trimmed by 1 base and the J gene end by 0 bases; junction bases not matched to a gene: 23. This CDR3 is 24 amino acids long. Looked up from germline, CDR1 is TSWWSYY and CDR2 is QGS. DNA of the CDR3: TGTGCTCTTGGGGAACGACTTACCTCGCTAACTGGGGGATACGCTGCCGGGTACACCGATAAACTCATCTTT. Encoded protein: CALGERLTSLTGGYAAGYTDKLIF.

Only a few counts were recorded for this clone. TCRdb assigns this DNA the protein of a much larger clone, which departs from its translation at residue 16; this likely reflects a read error, and the protein shown comes from translating the DNA. This chain uses TRDV1 with TRDJ1, with TRDD3 matching 8 bases. No J gene was available from TCRdb, and it was assigned here by a germline match of the DNA. Germline CDR1 and CDR2: TSWWSYY and QGS. The CDR3 runs 19 residues. The CDR3 here is CALGFPGSYLGDAADELIF. Here the CDR3 DNA reads TGTGCTCTTGGGTTCCCCGGTAGTTACTTGGGGGATGCCGCCGATGAACTCATCTTT.

This clone occurred a few times. This likely reflects a read error, since a far larger clone is one base away. Other nucleotide sequences from this sample produce the same CDR3. The chain is built from TRDV2 and TRDJ1; TRDD3 aligns across 12 bases. No J gene is reported in TCRdb; it was inferred here by comparing the DNA with germline. The CDR3 totals 18 residues. The V gene's germline CDR1 is GEAIGNYY and CDR2 EKD. CDR3 amino acids: CACDALLGDTSYTDKLIF. CDR3 coding DNA: TGTGCCTGTGACGCTTTACTGGGGGATACTTCCTACACCGACAAACTCATCTTT.